This T cell receptor beta chain is drawn from a study of T cell responses to AZD1222 COVID-19 vaccine. The V end was cut by 4 bases, the J end by 4 bases, with 20 bases between. This CDR3 region has 17 residues. Germline CDR1 and CDR2: SQVTM and ANQGSEA. Produced via immunoSEQ multiplex PCR; TCRdb's table is partial and in-frame only. The data contain some 130,000 clones, 85% to 90% of them singletons. This clone was seen just once. The sample here was peripheral blood, taken on day 0 of AZD1222 vaccination. The chain employs TRBV29-1 and TRBJ2-6, with a tentative D call TRBD2 (6 bases). This TCR came from an adult in good health. The CDR3 is CSVGGDWREGGANVLTF. The CDR3 nucleotides are TGCAGCGTTGGAGGGGACTGGCGGGAAGGCGGGGCCAACGTCCTGACTTTC.